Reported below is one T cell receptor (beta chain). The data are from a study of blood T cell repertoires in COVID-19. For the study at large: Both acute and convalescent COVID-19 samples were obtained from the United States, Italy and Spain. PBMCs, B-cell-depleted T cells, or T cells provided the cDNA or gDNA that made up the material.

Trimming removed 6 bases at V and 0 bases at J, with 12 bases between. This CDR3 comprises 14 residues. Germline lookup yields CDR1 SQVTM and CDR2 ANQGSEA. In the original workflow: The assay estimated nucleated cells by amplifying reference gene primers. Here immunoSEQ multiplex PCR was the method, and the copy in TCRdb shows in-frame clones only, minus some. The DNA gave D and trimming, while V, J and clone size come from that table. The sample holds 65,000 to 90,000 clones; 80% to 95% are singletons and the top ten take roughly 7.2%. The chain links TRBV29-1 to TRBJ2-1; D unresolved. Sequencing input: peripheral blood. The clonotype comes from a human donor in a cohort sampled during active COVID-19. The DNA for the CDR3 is TGCAGCGTCCCGACGGCTAGCTCCTACAATGAGCAGTTCTTC. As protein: CSVPTASSYNEQFF.